A selection of T cell receptor beta chains follows, all from one sample in a study of T cell responses to AZD1222 COVID-19 vaccine. Produced via immunoSEQ multiplex PCR; TCRdb's table is partial and in-frame only. The data contain 94,000 or so clones, roughly 90% of them singletons. This specimen consisted of peripheral blood, obtained on day 0 of AZD1222 vaccination. The receptors originated from an adult in good health. Both conserved end residues are part of each CDR3. Each record gives: CDR3 protein, V gene, J gene.

CDR3 protein: CASSLAGGLNNEQFF; V gene: TRBV28; J gene: TRBJ2-1
CDR3 protein: CASSPEGAREKLFF; V gene: TRBV7-6; J gene: TRBJ1-4
CDR3 protein: CASSHRGSNTGELFF; V gene: TRBV5-1; J gene: TRBJ2-2
CDR3 protein: CASSSWTGGMDIQYF; V gene: TRBV27; J gene: TRBJ2-4
CDR3 protein: CASSPKGGRTYEQYF; V gene: TRBV5-4; J gene: TRBJ2-7
CDR3 protein: CASSLTVYEQYF; V gene: TRBV5-8; J gene: TRBJ2-7
CDR3 protein: CASSEWGFGQSSYNEQFF; V gene: TRBV2; J gene: TRBJ2-1
CDR3 protein: CASSVVGGEQFF; V gene: TRBV9; J gene: TRBJ2-1
CDR3 protein: CASSRDGGYEQYF; V gene: TRBV18; J gene: TRBJ2-7
CDR3 protein: CASSRRTGYYGYTF; V gene: TRBV6-5; J gene: TRBJ1-2
CDR3 protein: CASSIQVMNTEAFF; V gene: TRBV5-1; J gene: TRBJ1-1
CDR3 protein: CASSSQGSVTEAFF; V gene: TRBV5-1; J gene: TRBJ1-1
CDR3 protein: CASSHSRDYPDTQYF; V gene: TRBV14; J gene: TRBJ2-3
CDR3 protein: CASSLGEARAEAFF; V gene: TRBV11-2; J gene: TRBJ1-1
CDR3 protein: CASTAASGFYNEQFF; V gene: TRBV4-3; J gene: TRBJ2-1
CDR3 protein: CASSPGTRREQYF; V gene: TRBV7-9; J gene: TRBJ2-7
CDR3 protein: CASSLEGRQPQHF; V gene: TRBV12-3/TRBV12-4; J gene: TRBJ1-5
CDR3 protein: CAGKRANTTQYF; V gene: TRBV30; J gene: TRBJ2-3
CDR3 protein: CASSLTQGNGYTF; V gene: TRBV7-3; J gene: TRBJ1-2
CDR3 protein: CASSPLPTDVNTEAFF; V gene: TRBV18; J gene: TRBJ1-1
CDR3 protein: CASSNTRNTGELFF; V gene: TRBV11-3; J gene: TRBJ2-2
CDR3 protein: CASSIGSIRNEQFF; V gene: TRBV19; J gene: TRBJ2-1
CDR3 protein: CASSQAPGLALGYEQYF; V gene: TRBV4-3; J gene: TRBJ2-7
CDR3 protein: CASSLGGRGTGELFF; V gene: TRBV5-4; J gene: TRBJ2-2
CDR3 protein: CASSEVDGPPYNEQFF; V gene: TRBV6-1; J gene: TRBJ2-1
CDR3 protein: CASSLWRDPRGTQYF; V gene: TRBV7-2; J gene: TRBJ2-5
CDR3 protein: CASSFKNTIYF; V gene: TRBV7-2; J gene: TRBJ1-3
CDR3 protein: CASSIDARAGRDEQFF; V gene: TRBV19; J gene: TRBJ2-1
CDR3 protein: CASSEAQGSPYEQYF; V gene: TRBV6-1; J gene: TRBJ2-7
CDR3 protein: CASSLTSGYNEQFF; V gene: TRBV11-2; J gene: TRBJ2-1
CDR3 protein: CASSGWDLETQYF; V gene: TRBV6-2/TRBV6-3; J gene: TRBJ2-5
CDR3 protein: CASSLSGAQETQYF; V gene: TRBV5-1; J gene: TRBJ2-5
CDR3 protein: CASSFSSERQETQYF; V gene: TRBV27; J gene: TRBJ2-5
CDR3 protein: CASSLDMETQYF; V gene: TRBV5-1; J gene: TRBJ2-5
CDR3 protein: CASSTGTSVEQYF; V gene: TRBV19; J gene: TRBJ2-7
CDR3 protein: CAWSALSGGYTF; V gene: TRBV30; J gene: TRBJ1-2
CDR3 protein: CASTAPPRVPVVLDTQYF; V gene: TRBV7-4; J gene: TRBJ2-3
CDR3 protein: CSGRPGGTGELFF; V gene: TRBV29-1; J gene: TRBJ2-2
CDR3 protein: CAISESTRGNQPQHF; V gene: TRBV10-3; J gene: TRBJ1-5
CDR3 protein: CASRELAGGRGGELFF; V gene: TRBV6-1; J gene: TRBJ2-2
CDR3 protein: CASSTRGSAQETQYF; V gene: TRBV5-1; J gene: TRBJ2-5
CDR3 protein: CASSSDRHTDTQYF; V gene: TRBV7-2; J gene: TRBJ2-3
CDR3 protein: CASSLGTGYTF; V gene: TRBV6-2/TRBV6-3; J gene: TRBJ1-2
CDR3 protein: CASSYTGTMSEQYF; V gene: TRBV6-2/TRBV6-3; J gene: TRBJ2-7
CDR3 protein: CASSSLSGRQPQHF; V gene: TRBV19; J gene: TRBJ1-5
CDR3 protein: CASSPPGREGTDTQYF; V gene: TRBV5-6; J gene: TRBJ2-3
CDR3 protein: CASSPEGLAAEQFF; V gene: TRBV7-6; J gene: TRBJ2-1
CDR3 protein: CASSLTSGEADTQYF; V gene: TRBV11-3; J gene: TRBJ2-3
CDR3 protein: CATVSRGQGRDTQYF; V gene: TRBV10-1; J gene: TRBJ2-3
CDR3 protein: CSASHGYGYTF; V gene: TRBV20-1; J gene: TRBJ1-2
CDR3 protein: CASSRGAIPTNQNYEQYF; V gene: TRBV7-8; J gene: TRBJ2-7
CDR3 protein: CASRATGRDTEAFF; V gene: TRBV2; J gene: TRBJ1-1
CDR3 protein: CASSLAGGHWNEQFF; V gene: TRBV11-1; J gene: TRBJ2-1
CDR3 protein: CASSLGTGLTETQYF; V gene: TRBV5-1; J gene: TRBJ2-5
CDR3 protein: CASSIDRSSGRPWYF; V gene: TRBV19; J gene: TRBJ2-3
CDR3 protein: CASSGQPNTGELFF; V gene: TRBV6-4; J gene: TRBJ2-2